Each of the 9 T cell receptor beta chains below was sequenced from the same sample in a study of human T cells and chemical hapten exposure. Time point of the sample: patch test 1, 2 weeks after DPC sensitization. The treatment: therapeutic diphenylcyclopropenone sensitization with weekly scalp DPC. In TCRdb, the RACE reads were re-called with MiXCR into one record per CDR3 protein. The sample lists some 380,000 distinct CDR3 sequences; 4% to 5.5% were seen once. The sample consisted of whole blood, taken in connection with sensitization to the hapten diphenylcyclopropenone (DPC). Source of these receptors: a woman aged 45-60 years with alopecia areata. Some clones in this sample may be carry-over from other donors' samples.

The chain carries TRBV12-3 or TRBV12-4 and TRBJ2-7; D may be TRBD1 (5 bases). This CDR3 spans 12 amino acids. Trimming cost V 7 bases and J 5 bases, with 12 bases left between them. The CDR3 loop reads CASTQGSDEQYF. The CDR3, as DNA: TGTGCCAGCACTCAGGGATCCGACGAGCAGTACTTC.

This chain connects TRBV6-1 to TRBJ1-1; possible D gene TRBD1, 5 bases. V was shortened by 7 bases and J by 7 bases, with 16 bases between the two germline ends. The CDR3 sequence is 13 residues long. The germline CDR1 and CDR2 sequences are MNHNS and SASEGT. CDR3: CASTNNQGLEAFF. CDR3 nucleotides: TGTGCCAGCACTAATAACCAGGGTCTTGAAGCTTTCTTT.

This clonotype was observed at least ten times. CDR3 protein: CASSLALAETQYF. CDR3 sequence (DNA): TGTGCCAGCAGCCTAGCACTAGCGGAGACCCAGTACTTC. V usage is TRBV9 and J usage is TRBJ2-5, with 7 bases identical to TRBD2. The junction had 5 bases not matched to a gene; V was cut back by 4 bases and J by 5 bases. The CDR3 runs 13 residues. Germline V lookup: CDR1 SGDLS, CDR2 YYNGEE.

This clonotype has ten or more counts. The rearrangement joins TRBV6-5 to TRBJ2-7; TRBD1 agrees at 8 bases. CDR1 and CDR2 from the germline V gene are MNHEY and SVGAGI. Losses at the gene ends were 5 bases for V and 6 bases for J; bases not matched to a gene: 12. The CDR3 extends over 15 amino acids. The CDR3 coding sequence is TGTGCCAGCAGTACCCTATCGACAGGGGAAAGCGAGCAGTACTTC. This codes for CASSTLSTGESEQYF.

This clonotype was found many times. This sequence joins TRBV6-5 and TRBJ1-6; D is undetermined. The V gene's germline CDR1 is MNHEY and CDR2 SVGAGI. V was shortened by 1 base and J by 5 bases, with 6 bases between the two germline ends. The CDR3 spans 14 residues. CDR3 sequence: CASSYFTNNSPLHF. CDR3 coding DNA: TGTGCCAGCAGTTACTTCACGAATAATTCACCCCTCCACTTT.

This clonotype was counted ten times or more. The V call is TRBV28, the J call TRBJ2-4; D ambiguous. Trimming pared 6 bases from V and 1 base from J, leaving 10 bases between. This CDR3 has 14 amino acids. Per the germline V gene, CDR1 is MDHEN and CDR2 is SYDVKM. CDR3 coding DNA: TGTGCCAGCAGGGGTGGGGATGCCAAAAACATTCAGTACTTC. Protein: CASRGGDAKNIQYF.

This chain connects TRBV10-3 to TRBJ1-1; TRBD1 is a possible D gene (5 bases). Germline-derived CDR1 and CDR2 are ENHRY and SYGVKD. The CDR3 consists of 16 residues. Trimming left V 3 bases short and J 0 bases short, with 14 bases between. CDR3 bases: TGTGCCATCAGTGACGTTGGGGCCTTCCTGAACACTGAAGCTTTCTTT. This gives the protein CAISDVGAFLNTEAFF.

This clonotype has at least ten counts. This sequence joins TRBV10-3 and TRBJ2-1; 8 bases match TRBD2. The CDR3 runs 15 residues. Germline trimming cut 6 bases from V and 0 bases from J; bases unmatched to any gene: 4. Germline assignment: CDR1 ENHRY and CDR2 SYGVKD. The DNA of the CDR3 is TGTGCCATCAGCTCTAGCGGGCCCTCCTACAATGAGCAGTTCTTC. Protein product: CAISSSGPSYNEQFF.

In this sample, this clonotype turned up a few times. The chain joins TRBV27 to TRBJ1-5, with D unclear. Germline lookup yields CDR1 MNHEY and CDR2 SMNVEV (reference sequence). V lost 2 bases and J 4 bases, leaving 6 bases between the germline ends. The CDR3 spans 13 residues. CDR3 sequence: CASSLTANQPQHF. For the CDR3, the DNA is TGTGCCAGCAGTTTAACAGCTAATCAGCCCCAGCATTTT.